Listed below are T cell receptor beta chains from one sample, sequenced in a study of early stage breast cancer tumors. Only in-frame clones appear in the TCRdb table, and some are missing; sequencing was by immunoSEQ multiplex PCR. This table has tens of thousands of clones, approximately 80% appearing once. Material for sequencing was blood. These receptors were obtained from a person aged 60 to 70 with breast cancer. The CDR3 runs from the conserved cysteine through the conserved F or W. A D gene is named only where the DNA matches it firmly.

d_call: NA; v_call: TRBV7-3; cdr3_aa: CASSPPSGSSYEQYF
d_call: TRBD1; v_call: TRBV13; cdr3_aa: CASSLATGVYIYNEQFF
d_call: NA; v_call: TRBV7-2; cdr3_aa: CASSFDRTYEQYF
d_call: NA; v_call: TRBV4-2; cdr3_aa: CASSQEEVSVYGYTF
d_call: TRBD1; v_call: TRBV28; cdr3_aa: CASGTGPAGTEAFF
d_call: NA; v_call: TRBV12-5; cdr3_aa: CASGASTPEQFF
d_call: NA; v_call: TRBV19; cdr3_aa: CASSFHRAFTEAFF
d_call: TRBD2; v_call: TRBV23-1; cdr3_aa: CASSHRKLAVAYEQYF
d_call: NA; v_call: TRBV5-4; cdr3_aa: CASSFMGDHSPLHF
d_call: TRBD2; v_call: TRBV11-3; cdr3_aa: CASSPMGLAEQFF
d_call: NA; v_call: TRBV2; cdr3_aa: CASQRTDRTAEAFF
d_call: TRBD1; v_call: TRBV29-1; cdr3_aa: CSVRRGQGTTGELFF
d_call: TRBD2; v_call: TRBV5-1; cdr3_aa: CASSTGLAGVVEQFF
d_call: NA; v_call: TRBV10-1; cdr3_aa: CASSESRGGVTEAFF
d_call: NA; v_call: TRBV6-5; cdr3_aa: CASRSGIAEAFF
d_call: TRBD1; v_call: TRBV27; cdr3_aa: CASSLSGTGASNEKLFF
d_call: TRBD2; v_call: TRBV4-1; cdr3_aa: CASSQEAASGTYGELFF
d_call: TRBD2; v_call: TRBV19; cdr3_aa: CASSLGTSGSYEQYF
d_call: TRBD2; v_call: TRBV11-3; cdr3_aa: CASSLTGGPSEQYF
d_call: TRBD1; v_call: TRBV6-5; cdr3_aa: CASGRGTGGEKLFF
d_call: NA; v_call: TRBV9; cdr3_aa: CASSVGVNYGYTF
d_call: NA; v_call: TRBV13; cdr3_aa: CASSPRVTGELFF
d_call: NA; v_call: TRBV11-2; cdr3_aa: CASSAGRGNYEQYF
d_call: NA; v_call: TRBV5-1; cdr3_aa: CASTLGRGQNQETQYF
d_call: TRBD2; v_call: TRBV19; cdr3_aa: CASSITGLAAPWETQYF
d_call: NA; v_call: TRBV29-1; cdr3_aa: CPRDAYNEQFF
d_call: NA; v_call: TRBV4-2; cdr3_aa: CASSQEVRGPNYEQYF
d_call: NA; v_call: TRBV29-1; cdr3_aa: CSVATGQETQYF
d_call: NA; v_call: TRBV7-9; cdr3_aa: CASSMLGVGNEQFF
d_call: NA; v_call: TRBV5-5; cdr3_aa: CASSPQGFPYEQYF
d_call: TRBD2; v_call: TRBV2; cdr3_aa: CASMREYSSYEQYF
d_call: NA; v_call: TRBV12-5; cdr3_aa: CASGLGIEETQYF
d_call: TRBD1; v_call: TRBV4-3; cdr3_aa: CASSQDALQGATGELFF
d_call: NA; v_call: TRBV28; cdr3_aa: CAVGAYEQYF
d_call: TRBD2; v_call: TRBV13; cdr3_aa: CASSLTSGSAHEQYF
d_call: NA; v_call: TRBV5-1; cdr3_aa: CASSPTVTDTQYF
d_call: TRBD2; v_call: TRBV29-1; cdr3_aa: CSVGAGARGETQYF
d_call: NA; v_call: TRBV7-3; cdr3_aa: CASSSKESSKVNEQFF
d_call: TRBD2; v_call: TRBV9; cdr3_aa: CASSKTSERYNEQFF
d_call: TRBD1; v_call: TRBV5-5; cdr3_aa: CASSFPDRERVTEQYF
d_call: NA; v_call: TRBV18; cdr3_aa: CASSSTGPQETQYF
d_call: NA; v_call: TRBV7-2; cdr3_aa: CASSRPAGETQYF
d_call: TRBD1; v_call: TRBV19; cdr3_aa: CASSTQGQGNYEQYF
d_call: NA; v_call: TRBV14; cdr3_aa: CASSQDQVSHLYEQYF
d_call: NA; v_call: TRBV11-3; cdr3_aa: CASSLVSSEKLFF
d_call: TRBD1; v_call: TRBV19; cdr3_aa: CASTARGGQPPYEQYF
d_call: NA; v_call: TRBV7-2; cdr3_aa: CASSPDWTNNQPQHF
d_call: NA; v_call: TRBV10-3; cdr3_aa: CAISKGLDYEQYF
d_call: TRBD2; v_call: TRBV5-1; cdr3_aa: CASSALGSGRSYNEQFF
d_call: TRBD1; v_call: TRBV28; cdr3_aa: CASRLRDREAFF
d_call: TRBD1; v_call: TRBV6-1; cdr3_aa: CASSEAYRGLAKNIQYF
d_call: NA; v_call: TRBV4-3; cdr3_aa: CASSPRRYSGANVLTF